The rows below give T cell receptor beta chains drawn from one sample of a study of blood T cells in healthy people across ages. TCRdb re-derived calls from the 5' RACE reads in MiXCR, one entry per CDR3 protein. The table shows hundreds of thousands of distinct CDR3 sequences, with more than 40% occurring only once. The sample consisted of blood. These receptors all come from a woman aged 60-70 years in good health. Each CDR3 is given with its conserved first and last residue. A D gene is named only where the DNA matches it firmly. Size is stated for part of the rows, as once, few or many counts, or as a class when the clone is expanded.

.	TRBV6-5	.	TRBJ1-4	TGTGCCAGCACCACAACTTGGGCTGGCGAAAAACTGTTTTTT	CASTTTWAGEKLFF
many	TRBV21-1	.	TRBJ2-7	TGTGCCAGCAGCACCGGGACTAGCGGGAGTATGTACGAGCAGTACTTC	CASSTGTSGSMYEQYF
many	TRBV20-1	.	TRBJ1-1	TGCAGTGCTGTTGGGGGGAACACTGAAGCTTTCTTT	CSAVGGNTEAFF
.	TRBV11-2	TRBD2	TRBJ2-3	TGTGCCAGCAGTAATAGCGGGAGTGGAGATACGCAGTATTTT	CASSNSGSGDTQYF
.	TRBV5-1	.	TRBJ2-7	TGCGCCAGCAGCCCCGGTCAACCACTGGGCGAGCAGTACTTC	CASSPGQPLGEQYF
few	TRBV5-1	.	TRBJ2-3	TGCGCCAGCAGCTTGGCCGCTAGCCGAGATACGCAGTATTTT	CASSLAASRDTQYF
.	TRBV10-3	.	TRBJ1-2	TGTGCCGTCAGTGCTTGGGAGACCTCAACGGAGGGCTACACCTTC	CAVSAWETSTEGYTF
once	TRBV6-2/TRBV6-3	.	TRBJ1-5	TGTGCCAGCAGTTACTCAGGGGGAAGTAGTCAGCCCCAGCATTTT	CASSYSGGSSQPQHF
few	TRBV5-1	.	TRBJ1-1	TGCGCCAGCAGCTTGGGGGATAACACCGGATGGACTGAAGCTTTCTTT	CASSLGDNTGWTEAFF
.	TRBV2	TRBD1	TRBJ2-7	TGTGCCAGCATACGTCCGGGACAGGGGTTCGACGAGCAGTACTTC	CASIRPGQGFDEQYF
.	TRBV24-1	TRBD2	TRBJ2-2	TGTGCCACCAGTGATTGGGCTAGCGGGAGCAACACCGGGGAGCTGTTTTTT	CATSDWASGSNTGELFF
.	TRBV7-3	.	TRBJ2-5	TGTGCCAGCAGCTTAATGCCGGGGGGCGGAGAGACCCAGTACTTC	CASSLMPGGGETQYF
few	TRBV3-1	.	TRBJ2-7	TGTGCCAGCAGCCAAGGCGGGGAGTTCGAGCAGTACTTC	CASSQGGEFEQYF
.	TRBV20-1	TRBD2	TRBJ2-1	TGCAGTGCTAGACGACTAGCGGGAGACTACTCCTACAATGAGCAGTTCTTC	CSARRLAGDYSYNEQFF
.	TRBV5-1	.	TRBJ2-1	TGCGCCAGCAGCAAGGGCTGGAGCTCCTACAATGAGCAGTTCTTC	CASSKGWSSYNEQFF
.	TRBV4-2	.	TRBJ2-2	TGTGCCAGCAGCCGGGGGACAAGGCCGAACACCGGGGAGCTGTTTTTT	CASSRGTRPNTGELFF
.	TRBV3-1	.	TRBJ2-1	TGTGCCAGCAGCCAAAGGGGAACGGGGGACAATGAGCAGTTCTTC	CASSQRGTGDNEQFF
.	TRBV2	.	TRBJ1-3	TGTGCCAGCAGTGAAGACAGGGCCGTCGGAAACACCATATATTTT	CASSEDRAVGNTIYF
.	TRBV27	.	TRBJ2-7	TGTGCCAGCAGTTCCCGGACAGCGCCGAGCTACAAGCAGTACTTC	CASSSRTAPSYKQYF